This T cell receptor (beta chain) was recovered during a study of neurological immune-mediated disorders. The CDR3 is 17 amino acids. Trimming cost V 0 bases and J 0 bases; bases outside gene matches: 3. Germline CDR1 DFQATT, CDR2 SNEGSKA (reference sequence). This clonotype has at least ten counts. TCRdb analysed the 5' RACE reads with MiXCR anew, one entry per CDR3 protein. Among some 76,000 distinct CDR3 sequences, 2.5% to 4% were seen once, and the ten largest hold more than 4.5%. This TCR was sampled from a woman in her fifties or sixties with multiple sclerosis. The sequencing sample was made of PBMCs. The chain employs TRBV20-1 and TRBJ2-5, with TRBD2 matching over 14 bases. The CDR3 spells CSARDWTSGGNQETQYF. In nucleotides, the CDR3 is TGCAGTGCTAGAGACTGGACTAGCGGGGGGAACCAAGAGACCCAGTACTTC.